Shown below are 15 T cell receptor beta chains from a single sample sequenced in a study of T cells in tumors after PD-1 blockade. Clones were sequenced by immunoSEQ multiplex PCR, and TCRdb holds only the in-frame ones, with some missing. The sample lists around 11,000 clones, more than 65% occurring once. This specimen was tumor tissue, taken after anti-PD-1 treatment. Receptors were obtained from a human donor with basal cell carcinoma.

The chain is built from TRBV2 and TRBJ1-2; D perhaps matches TRBD1 (5 bases). This CDR3 is 13 amino acids long. The ends were cut back, 5 bases at V and 4 bases at J, with 11 bases in the middle. Per germline, CDR1 SNHLY and CDR2 FYNNEI. The CDR3 sequence is CASSPPDSYGYTF. In DNA form, the CDR3 reads TGTGCCAGCAGTCCCCCCGACAGCTATGGCTACACCTTC.

This clone occurred once. The chain combines TRBV2 with TRBJ1-5; D may be TRBD1 (5 bases). CDR1 and CDR2 from the germline V gene are SNHLY and FYNNEI. The CDR3 loop spans 15 amino acids. V was shortened by 2 bases and J by 7 bases, with 15 bases between the two germline ends. The CDR3, as DNA: TGTGCCAGCAGTGAAATGGAGTCAGGGCGGCAGCCCCAGCATTTT. This encodes CASSEMESGRQPQHF.

CDR3 in DNA: TGTGCCAGCAGCCAAGGACAGGGAATAACCTACGAGCAGTACTTC. Its translation is CASSQGQGITYEQYF. The rearrangement uses TRBV6-5 and TRBJ2-7; 8 bases are shared with TRBD1. Trimming cost V 6 bases and J 2 bases; bases outside gene matches: 9. The CDR3 covers 15 residues. The V gene's germline CDR1 is MNHEY and CDR2 SVGAGI.

The J gene is TRBJ1-2, the V gene TRBV3-1 (or the pseudogene TRBV3-2); D remains ambiguous. The V gene lost 3 bases and the J gene lost 4 bases, with 9 bases spanning the gap. The germline V gene encodes CDR1 LGHDT and CDR2 YNNKEL (reference sequence). This CDR3 has 13 amino acids. The CDR3 DNA reads as TGTGCCAGCAGCCAGGAGTTTATCTATGGCTACACCTTC. Its protein product is CASSQEFIYGYTF.

This chain joins TRBV14 and TRBJ2-3; D may be TRBD2 (6 bases). CDR3 size: 15 residues. The germline V gene has CDR1 SGHDN and CDR2 FVKESK. The ends were cut back, 0 bases at V and 1 base at J, with 8 bases in the middle. The CDR3 DNA reads as TGTGCCAGCAGCCAAGATACGGGAGGCACAGATACGCAGTATTTT. It encodes CASSQDTGGTDTQYF.

This clone counts as medium-sized. V and J are TRBV28 and TRBJ1-1, with 9 positions matching TRBD1. The CDR3 runs to 13 residues. J gave up 4 bases and V 5 bases, and 2 bases lay outside the gene matches. In germline, CDR1 is MDHEN, CDR2 SYDVKM. The DNA for the CDR3 is TGTGCCAGCAGTAGGGACAGGGTCACTGAAGCTTTCTTT. This encodes CASSRDRVTEAFF.

Judged by abundance, this clone is medium-sized. The rearrangement links TRBV14 to TRBJ1-5; D remains unclear. The V and J ends lost 4 bases and 9 bases respectively, with 13 bases between them. This CDR3 comprises 13 residues. Germline CDR1 reads SGHDN; CDR2 reads FVKESK. The CDR3 region is CASSPGLGRPQHF. The DNA of the CDR3 is TGTGCCAGCAGCCCTGGCCTGGGGAGGCCCCAGCATTTT.

This chain links TRBV11-2 with TRBJ2-1, with a possible D match to TRBD1 (6 bases). Germline lookup yields CDR1 SGHAT and CDR2 FQNNGV. Trimming cost V 5 bases and J 5 bases, with 13 bases left between them. The CDR3 contains 14 residues. CDR3 in amino acids: CASSPSRGNNEQFF. The CDR3 DNA sequence: TGTGCCAGCAGCCCCAGCAGGGGTAACAATGAGCAGTTCTTC. The variable domain in full, completed from reference TRBV11-2 and TRBJ2-1, reads EAGVAQSPRYKIIEKRQSVAFWCNPISGHATLYWYQQILGQGPKLLIQFQNNGVVDDSQLPKDRFSAERLKGVDSTLKIQPAKLEDSAVYLCASSPSRGNNEQFFGPGTRLTVL.

In its sample, this clone was seen a few times. The chain links TRBV15 to TRBJ2-5; 9 positions agree with TRBD2. The junction had 13 bases not matched to a gene; V was cut back by 0 bases and J by 5 bases. Germline loops: CDR1 LNHNV, CDR2 YYDKDF (reference sequence). The length of the CDR3 is 18 residues. The CDR3: CATSRDMEVAGAGETQYF. The CDR3 bases are TGTGCCACCAGCAGAGATATGGAGGTAGCGGGAGCGGGTGAGACCCAGTACTTC.

V usage is TRBV6-5 and J usage is TRBJ1-3; possibly TRBD1 for D (5 bases). This CDR3 region has 15 residues. CDR1 is MNHEY and CDR2 is SVGAGI in the germline V gene. V lost 8 bases and J lost 0, with 14 bases in between. CDR3 in DNA: TGTGCCAGCCGGGGACGGGGCAACTCTGGAAACACCATATATTTT. This encodes CASRGRGNSGNTIYF.

A word on this clone: Germline is not matched at one junction end, which may reflect a read error. The V call is TRBV6-5, the J call TRBJ2-7, with D perhaps matching TRBD2 (5 bases). Germline CDR1 is MNHEY and CDR2 is SVGAGI. The length of the CDR3 is 11 residues. The CDR3 region has the DNA TGTGCCAGCGGGGAGCTCCTACGAGCAGCGTTC. It specifies CASGELLRAAF.

This chain links TRBV5-4 with TRBJ2-3; D remains unclear. This CDR3 is 15 amino acids long. Trimming took off 4 bases at V and 0 bases at J, with 12 bases between the two ends. The germline CDR1 and CDR2 sequences are SGHNT and YYREEE (reference sequence). This CDR3 reads CASSPGVESTDTQYF. As DNA, the CDR3 is TGTGCCAGCAGCCCCGGAGTCGAGAGCACAGATACGCAGTATTTT. Complete variable domain (other parts from reference TRBV5-4 and TRBJ2-3): ETGVTQSPTHLIKTRGQQVTLRCSSQSGHNTVSWYQQALGQGPQFIFQYYREEENGRGNFPPRFSGLQFPNYSSELNVNALELDDSALYLCASSPGVESTDTQYFGPGTRLTVL.

This chain uses TRBV5-4 with TRBJ1-2; D remains ambiguous. The CDR3 totals 14 residues. The V gene lost 1 base and the J gene lost 3 bases, with 10 bases spanning the gap. Per germline, CDR1 SGHNT and CDR2 YYREEE (reference sequence). The CDR3, as DNA: TGTGCCAGCAGCTTGTTATGGGGAGACTATGGCTACACCTTC. Protein product: CASSLLWGDYGYTF.

The chain uses TRBV7-2 and TRBJ2-1, with TRBD2 matching over 11 bases. The CDR3 contains 13 residues. V shed 10 bases and J 6 bases; nucleotides not matched to a gene: 5. Germline V lookup: CDR1 SGHTA, CDR2 FQGNSA. CDR3 nucleotides: TGTGCCAATAGACTAGCGGGGACCAATGAGCAGTTCTTC. It yields the protein CANRLAGTNEQFF. Combining the CDR3 with reference TRBV7-2 and TRBJ2-1 gives the whole variable domain GAGVSQSPSNKVTEKGKDVELRCDPISGHTALYWYRQSLGQGLEFLIYFQGNSAPDKSGLPSDRFSAERTGGSVSTLTIQRTQQEDSAVYLCANRLAGTNEQFFGPGTRLTVL.

This clone turned up a few times. This chain joins TRBV25-1 and TRBJ1-2; 7 bases agree with TRBD1. Germline-derived CDR1 and CDR2 are MGHDK and SYGVNS. CDR3 size: 13 residues. V shed 6 bases, J shed 3 bases, and the junction held 4 bases outside the gene matches. CDR3 region: CASSEGQDYGYTF. CDR3 sequence (DNA): TGTGCCAGCAGCGAAGGACAGGACTATGGCTACACCTTC.